This T cell receptor (beta chain) was identified during a study of cytomegalovirus exposure and HLA in healthy donors. 60 Vbeta and 13 Jbeta primers were used in PCR. Assay: immunoSEQ multiplex PCR; the TCRdb copy retains only in-frame clones and omits some. There are 180,000 or so clones in the sample, with 0.74% held by the top ten. V was pared by 7 bases and J by 11 bases, with 9 bases of the junction left unmatched. The CDR3 totals 11 residues. Germline V lookup: CDR1 DFQATT, CDR2 SNEGSKA (reference sequence). Remarks on this clone: What it recognizes is unknown.

Study-wide points: TCR beta sequences reportedly predicted most subjects' HLA-A and HLA-B alleles accurately.

The chain combines TRBV20-1 with TRBJ1-1, with TRBD1 identical over 8 bases. The TCR sequence derives from a boy under 18 in good health and CMV-seronegative. The sequenced sample was PBMCs. The CDR3 sequence is CSEGRGLRAFF. The CDR3 region has the DNA TGCAGTGAGGGCAGGGGGCTGAGGGCTTTCTTT.